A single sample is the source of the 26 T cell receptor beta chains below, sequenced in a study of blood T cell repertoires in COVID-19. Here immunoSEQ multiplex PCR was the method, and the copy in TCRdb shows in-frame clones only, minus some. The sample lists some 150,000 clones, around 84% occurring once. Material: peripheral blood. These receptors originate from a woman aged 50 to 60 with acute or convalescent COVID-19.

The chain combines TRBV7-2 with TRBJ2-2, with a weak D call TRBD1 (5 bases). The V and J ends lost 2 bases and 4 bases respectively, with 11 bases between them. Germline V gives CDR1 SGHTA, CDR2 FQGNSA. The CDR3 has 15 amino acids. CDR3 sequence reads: CASSLILGATGELFF. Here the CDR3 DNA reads TGTGCCAGCAGCTTAATATTAGGGGCCACCGGGGAGCTGTTTTTT.

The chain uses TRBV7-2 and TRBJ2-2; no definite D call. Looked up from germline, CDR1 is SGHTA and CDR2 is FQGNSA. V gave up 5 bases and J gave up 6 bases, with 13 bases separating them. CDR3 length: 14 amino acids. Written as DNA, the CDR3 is TGTGCCAGCAGCCCCCACTTCGTTCCCGGGGAGCTGTTTTTT. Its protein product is CASSPHFVPGELFF.

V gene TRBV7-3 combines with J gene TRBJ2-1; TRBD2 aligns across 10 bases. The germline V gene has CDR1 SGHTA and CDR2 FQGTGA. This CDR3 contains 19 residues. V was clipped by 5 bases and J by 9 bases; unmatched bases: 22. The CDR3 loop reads CASSLPTGGRLAGAGEQFF. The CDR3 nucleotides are TGTGCCAGCAGCCTCCCCACGGGGGGCAGGCTAGCGGGAGCGGGTGAGCAGTTCTTC.

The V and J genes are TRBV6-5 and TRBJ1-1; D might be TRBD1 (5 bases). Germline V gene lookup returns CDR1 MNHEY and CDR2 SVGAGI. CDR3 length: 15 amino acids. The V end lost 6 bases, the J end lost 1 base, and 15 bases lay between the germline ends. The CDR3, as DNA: TGTGCCAGCAGCTTCACAGGTCAAGGGAACACTGAAGCTTTCTTT. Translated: CASSFTGQGNTEAFF.

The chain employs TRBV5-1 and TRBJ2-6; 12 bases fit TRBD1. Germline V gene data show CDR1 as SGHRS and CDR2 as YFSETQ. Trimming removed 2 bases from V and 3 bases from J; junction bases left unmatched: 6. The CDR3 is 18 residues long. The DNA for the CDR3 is TGCGCCAGCAGCTTCTTGGGACAGGGGGCGGATGGGGCCAACGTCCTGACTTTC. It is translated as CASSFLGQGADGANVLTF.

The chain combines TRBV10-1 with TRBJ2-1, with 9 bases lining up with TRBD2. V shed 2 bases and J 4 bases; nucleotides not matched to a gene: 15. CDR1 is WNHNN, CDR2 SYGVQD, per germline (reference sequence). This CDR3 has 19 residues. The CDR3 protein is CASSETQRSSGSGYNEQFF. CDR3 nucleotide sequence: TGCGCCAGCAGTGAGACCCAAAGGAGTAGCGGGAGTGGTTACAATGAGCAGTTCTTC.

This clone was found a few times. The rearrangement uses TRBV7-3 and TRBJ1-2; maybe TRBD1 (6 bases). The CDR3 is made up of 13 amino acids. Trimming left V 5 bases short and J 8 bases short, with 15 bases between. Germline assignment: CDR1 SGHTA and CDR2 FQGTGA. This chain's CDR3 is CASSTRVGAGYTF. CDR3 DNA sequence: TGTGCCAGCAGCACCCGAGTGGGGGCAGGCTACACCTTC. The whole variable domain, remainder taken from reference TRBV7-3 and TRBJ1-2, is GAGVSQTPSNKVTEKGKYVELRCDPISGHTALYWYRQSLGQGPEFLIYFQGTGAADDSGLPNDRFFAVRPEGSVSTLKIQRTERGDSAVYLCASSTRVGAGYTFGSGTRLTVV.

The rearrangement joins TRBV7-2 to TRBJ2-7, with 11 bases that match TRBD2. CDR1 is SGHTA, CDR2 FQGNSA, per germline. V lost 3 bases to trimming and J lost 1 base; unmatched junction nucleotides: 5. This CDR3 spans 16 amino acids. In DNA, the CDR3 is TGTGCCAGCAGCTTCCTAGCGGGGGGCCTTTCCTACGAGCAGTACTTC. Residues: CASSFLAGGLSYEQYF.

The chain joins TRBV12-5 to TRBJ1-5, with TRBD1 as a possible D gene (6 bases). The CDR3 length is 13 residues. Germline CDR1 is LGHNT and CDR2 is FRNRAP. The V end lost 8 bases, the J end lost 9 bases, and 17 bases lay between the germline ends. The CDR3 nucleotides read TGTGCTAGTCGGCCAGGGGCCGTGGGGCCCCAGCATTTT. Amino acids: CASRPGAVGPQHF.

CDR3 sequence: CASSQDGPGANEKLFF. CDR3 sequence (DNA): TGCGCCAGCAGCCAAGACGGTCCCGGGGCTAATGAAAAACTGTTTTTT. The chain carries TRBV4-3 and TRBJ1-4; D is uncertain. The CDR3 runs to 16 residues. The germline V gene encodes CDR1 LGHNA and CDR2 YSLEER. With 0 bases removed from V and 3 bases from J, the gap between germline ends came to 11 bases.

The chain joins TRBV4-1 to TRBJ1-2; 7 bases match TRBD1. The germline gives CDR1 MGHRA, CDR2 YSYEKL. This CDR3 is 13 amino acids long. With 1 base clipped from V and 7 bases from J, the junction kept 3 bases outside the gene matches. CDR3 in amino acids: CASSQVRGLGYTF. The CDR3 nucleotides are TGCGCCAGCAGCCAAGTGAGGGGGCTTGGCTACACCTTC.

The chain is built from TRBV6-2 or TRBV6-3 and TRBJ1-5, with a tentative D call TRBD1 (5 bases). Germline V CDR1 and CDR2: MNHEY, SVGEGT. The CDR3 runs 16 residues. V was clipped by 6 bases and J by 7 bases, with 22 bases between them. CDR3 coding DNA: TGTGCCAGCAGCCCCCTCCAGGGATTTGACGGACAGCCCCAGCATTTT. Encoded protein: CASSPLQGFDGQPQHF.

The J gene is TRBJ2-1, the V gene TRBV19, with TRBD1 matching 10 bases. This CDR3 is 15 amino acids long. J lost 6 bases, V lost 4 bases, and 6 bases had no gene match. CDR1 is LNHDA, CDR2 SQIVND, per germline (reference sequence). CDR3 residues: CASSTRQGAGNEQFF. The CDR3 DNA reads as TGTGCCAGTAGTACACGACAGGGGGCTGGCAATGAGCAGTTCTTC.

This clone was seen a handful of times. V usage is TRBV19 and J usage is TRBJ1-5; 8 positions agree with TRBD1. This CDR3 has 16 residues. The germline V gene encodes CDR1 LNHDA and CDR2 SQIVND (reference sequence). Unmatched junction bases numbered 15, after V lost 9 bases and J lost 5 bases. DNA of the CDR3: TGTGCCAGCTTAGGCATCGGGCAGGGGGCAGATCAGCCCCAGCATTTT. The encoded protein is CASLGIGQGADQPQHF. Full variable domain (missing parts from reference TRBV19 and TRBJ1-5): DGGITQSPKYLFRKEGQNVTLSCEQNLNHDAMYWYRQDPGQGLRLIYYSQIVNDFQKGDIAEGYSVSREKKESFPLTVTSAQKNPTAFYLCASLGIGQGADQPQHFGDGTRLSIL.

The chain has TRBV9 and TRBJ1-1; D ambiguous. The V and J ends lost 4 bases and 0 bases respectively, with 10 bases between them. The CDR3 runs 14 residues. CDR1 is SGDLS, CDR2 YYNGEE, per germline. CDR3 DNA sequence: TGTGCCAGCAGCAAAAGAGACATGAACACTGAAGCTTTCTTT. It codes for CASSKRDMNTEAFF.

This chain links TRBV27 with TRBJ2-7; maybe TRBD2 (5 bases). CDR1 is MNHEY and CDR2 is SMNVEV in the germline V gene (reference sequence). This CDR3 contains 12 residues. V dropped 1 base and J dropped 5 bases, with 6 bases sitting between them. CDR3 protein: CASSLLGDEQYF. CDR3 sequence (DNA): TGTGCCAGCAGTTTATTGGGAGACGAGCAGTACTTC.

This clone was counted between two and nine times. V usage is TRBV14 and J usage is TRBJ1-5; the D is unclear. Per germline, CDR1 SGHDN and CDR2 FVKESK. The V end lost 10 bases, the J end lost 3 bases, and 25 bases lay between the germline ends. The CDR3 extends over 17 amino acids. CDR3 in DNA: TGTGCCATCCCGCGGGCAAAGTCGCGACACCCCAATCAGCCCCAGCATTTT. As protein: CAIPRAKSRHPNQPQHF.

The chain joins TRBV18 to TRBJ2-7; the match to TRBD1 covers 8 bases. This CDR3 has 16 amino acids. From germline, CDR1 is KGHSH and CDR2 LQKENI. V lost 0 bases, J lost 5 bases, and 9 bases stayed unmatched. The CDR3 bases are TGTGCCAGCTCACCACCGCGGCCAGGGGGCATGCACGAGCAGTACTTC. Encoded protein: CASSPPRPGGMHEQYF. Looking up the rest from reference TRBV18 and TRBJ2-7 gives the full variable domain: NAGVMQNPRHLVRRRGQEARLRCSPMKGHSHVYWYRQLPEEGLKFMVYLQKENIIDESGMPKERFSAEFPKEGPSILRIQQVVRGDSAAYFCASSPPRPGGMHEQYFGPGTRLTVT.

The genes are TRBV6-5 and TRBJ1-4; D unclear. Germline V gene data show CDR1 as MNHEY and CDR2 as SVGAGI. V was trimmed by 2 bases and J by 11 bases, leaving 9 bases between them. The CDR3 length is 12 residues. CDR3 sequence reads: CASSYDGGKLFF. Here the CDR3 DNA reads TGTGCCAGCAGTTACGACGGAGGGAAACTGTTTTTT.

This CDR3 is CASSPGTGREAFF. CDR3 bases: TGTGCCAGCAGCCCAGGGACAGGGCGTGAAGCTTTCTTT. This sequence joins TRBV7-2 and TRBJ1-1; TRBD1 aligns across 9 bases. This CDR3 region has 13 residues. The germline V gene encodes CDR1 SGHTA and CDR2 FQGNSA. J was trimmed by 7 bases and V by 5 bases; bases with no gene match: 5. The whole variable domain, remainder taken from reference TRBV7-2 and TRBJ1-1, is GAGVSQSPSNKVTEKGKDVELRCDPISGHTALYWYRQSLGQGLEFLIYFQGNSAPDKSGLPSDRFSAERTGGSVSTLTIQRTQQEDSAVYLCASSPGTGREAFFGQGTRLTVV.

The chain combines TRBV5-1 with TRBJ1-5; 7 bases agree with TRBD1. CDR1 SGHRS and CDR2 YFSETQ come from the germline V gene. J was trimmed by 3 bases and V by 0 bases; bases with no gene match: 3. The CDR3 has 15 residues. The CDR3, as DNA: TGCGCCAGCAGCTTGGCTGGGACAGACAATCAGCCCCAGCATTTT. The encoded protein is CASSLAGTDNQPQHF.

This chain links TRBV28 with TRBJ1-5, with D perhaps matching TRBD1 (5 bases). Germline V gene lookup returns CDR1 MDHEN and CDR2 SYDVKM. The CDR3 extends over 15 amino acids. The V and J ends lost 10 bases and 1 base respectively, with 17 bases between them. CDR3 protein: CATHREGLSNQPQHF. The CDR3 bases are TGTGCCACCCATCGGGAGGGGTTAAGCAATCAGCCCCAGCATTTT.

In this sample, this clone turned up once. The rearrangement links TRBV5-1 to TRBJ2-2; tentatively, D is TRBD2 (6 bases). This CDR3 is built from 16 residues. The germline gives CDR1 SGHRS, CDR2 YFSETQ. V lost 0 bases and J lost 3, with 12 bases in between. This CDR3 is CASSLARGADTGELFF. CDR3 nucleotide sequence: TGCGCCAGCAGCTTGGCTCGCGGGGCCGACACCGGGGAGCTGTTTTTT.

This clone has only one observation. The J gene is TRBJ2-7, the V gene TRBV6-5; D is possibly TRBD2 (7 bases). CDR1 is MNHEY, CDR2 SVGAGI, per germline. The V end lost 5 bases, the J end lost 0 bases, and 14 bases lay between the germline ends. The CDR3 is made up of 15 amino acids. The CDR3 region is CASSPAGANSYEQYF. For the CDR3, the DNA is TGTGCCAGCAGTCCGGCGGGGGCGAACTCCTACGAGCAGTACTTC.

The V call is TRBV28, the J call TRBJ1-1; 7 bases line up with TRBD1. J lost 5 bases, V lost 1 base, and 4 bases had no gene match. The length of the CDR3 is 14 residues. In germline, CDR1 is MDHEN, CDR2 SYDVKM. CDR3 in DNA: TGTGCCAGCAGTTTATACGACAGGGTTACTGAAGCTTTCTTT. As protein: CASSLYDRVTEAFF.

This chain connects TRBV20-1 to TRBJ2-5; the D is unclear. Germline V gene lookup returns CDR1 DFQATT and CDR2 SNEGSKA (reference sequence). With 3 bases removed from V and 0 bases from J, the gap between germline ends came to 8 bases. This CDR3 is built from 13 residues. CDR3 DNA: TGCAGTGCTAGTGGCCAGGACCAAGAGACCCAGTACTTC. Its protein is CSASGQDQETQYF.